The 20 T cell receptor beta chains reported below all come from one sample, sequenced in a study of human T cells and chemical hapten exposure. From the RACE reads, TCRdb called clonotypes with MiXCR, one entry per CDR3 protein. The sample has 360,000 or so distinct CDR3 sequences; about 6.9% are singletons. Time point defined: patch test 2, 6 weeks after DPC sensitization. Treatment: therapeutic diphenylcyclopropenone sensitization with weekly scalp DPC. The sequencing here drew on whole blood, taken in connection with sensitization to the hapten diphenylcyclopropenone (DPC). These receptors all stem from a woman between 18 and 29 years old with alopecia areata. Some clones in this sample may be carry-over from other donors' samples.

This rearrangement joins TRBV29-1 to TRBJ2-5; TRBD2 agrees at 8 bases. CDR1 is SQVTM, CDR2 ANQGSEA, per germline. This CDR3 has 14 amino acids. V trimming: 1 base; J trimming: 5 bases; junction bases outside the gene matches: 6. The CDR3 loop is CSVEGGLALETQYF. DNA of the CDR3: TGCAGCGTTGAAGGAGGACTAGCTTTGGAGACCCAGTACTTC.

This chain connects TRBV4-3 to TRBJ2-1, with D possibly being TRBD2 (6 bases). The CDR3 loop spans 18 amino acids. V gave up 0 bases and J gave up 0 bases, with 15 bases separating them. Germline V gene lookup returns CDR1 LGHNA and CDR2 YSLEER. The CDR3 region is CASSQDDPAGYSYNEQFF. The CDR3 nucleotides are TGCGCCAGCAGCCAAGACGACCCTGCGGGGTACTCCTACAATGAGCAGTTCTTC.

This clonotype has just a few counts. The chain links TRBV27 to TRBJ1-1; weak D call: TRBD1 (5 bases). Trimming shortened V by 5 bases and J by 2 bases, and 18 bases separated the two germline ends. Looked up from germline, CDR1 is MNHEY and CDR2 is SMNVEV (reference sequence). This CDR3 spans 16 amino acids. CDR3 sequence reads: CASSPRDGRLNTEAFF. The CDR3 DNA reads TGTGCCAGCAGTCCCCGGGACGGACGACTAAACACTGAAGCTTTCTTT.

The V and J genes are TRBV3-1 and TRBJ2-3; tentatively, D is TRBD1 (5 bases). V dropped 1 base and J dropped 9 bases, with 17 bases sitting between them. The CDR3 extends over 15 amino acids. From germline, CDR1 is LGHDT and CDR2 YNNKEL (reference sequence). The CDR3 sequence is CASSQAYSTGATQYF. In DNA form, the CDR3 reads TGTGCCAGCAGCCAAGCCTATTCCACAGGAGCCACGCAGTATTTT.

This clonotype was counted only a few times. The J gene is TRBJ1-4, the V gene TRBV20-1; 8 positions agree with TRBD1. Germline V lookup: CDR1 DFQATT, CDR2 SNEGSKA (reference sequence). V shed 7 bases, J shed 3 bases, and the junction held 13 bases outside the gene matches. This CDR3 spans 16 amino acids. The CDR3 DNA is TGCAGTGTTCCGGGACAGGTTTTCTTCGCTAATGAAAAACTGTTTTTT. Amino acids: CSVPGQVFFANEKLFF.

The V gene is TRBV7-2, the J gene TRBJ1-6; TRBD1 matches at 7 bases. This CDR3 comprises 14 residues. The V segment lost 3 bases and the J segment 11 bases; nucleotides outside the gene matches: 7. Per the germline V gene, CDR1 is SGHTA and CDR2 is FQGNSA. The DNA for the CDR3 is TGTGCCAGCAGCTTGACAGGGTATCAAGCACCCCTCCACTTT. Protein: CASSLTGYQAPLHF.

The CDR3 here is CASSPRSGVSRNSPLHF. In DNA, the CDR3 is TGTGCCAGCTCACCTCGATCGGGTGTTAGTAGAAATTCACCCCTCCACTTT. This chain links TRBV18 with TRBJ1-6; D remains unclear. V was pared by 3 bases and J by 7 bases, with 19 bases between. CDR3 size: 17 residues. In germline, CDR1 is KGHSH, CDR2 LQKENI.

This chain uses TRBV24-1 with TRBJ2-7; TRBD1 is a possible D gene (6 bases). This CDR3 is 15 amino acids long. Germline V gene data show CDR1 as KGHDR and CDR2 as SFDVKD. With 5 bases removed from V and 2 bases from J, the gap between germline ends came to 15 bases. CDR3 in DNA: TGTGCCACCAGTGCCGTAGAGTCAGGGGCCTACGAGCAGTACTTC. This gives the protein CATSAVESGAYEQYF.

This clonotype was found a few times. The V call is TRBV28, the J call TRBJ1-1; maybe TRBD1 (5 bases). V was cut by 5 bases and J by 5 bases, with 18 bases left in between. Germline CDR1 MDHEN, CDR2 SYDVKM. The CDR3 extends over 15 amino acids. The CDR3 spells CASSLPWKGRTEAFF. The DNA for the CDR3 is TGTGCCAGCAGTCTTCCTTGGAAGGGGAGGACTGAAGCTTTCTTT.

This clonotype came up a few times. Here the CDR3 DNA reads TGCAGTGCCGCATTCCGGGACCCTGGAAACACCATATATTTT. Protein product: CSAAFRDPGNTIYF. This chain uses TRBV20-1 with TRBJ1-3; D might be TRBD1 (5 bases). Looked up from germline, CDR1 is DFQATT and CDR2 is SNEGSKA (reference sequence). The CDR3 consists of 14 residues. With 6 bases removed from V and 2 bases from J, the gap between germline ends came to 14 bases.

This clonotype was detected only a few times. The CDR3 loop reads CASSWRGQGAEAFF. CDR3 coding DNA: TGCGCCAGCAGCTGGAGAGGACAGGGCGCTGAAGCTTTCTTT. V and J are TRBV5-1 and TRBJ1-1; 8 nucleotides agree with TRBD1. CDR1 is SGHRS and CDR2 is YFSETQ in the germline V gene. The CDR3 covers 14 residues. Trimming took 3 bases from V and 6 from J; bases not matched to a gene: 7.

This clonotype was seen more than once but under ten times. This sequence joins TRBV14 and TRBJ1-6; tentatively, D is TRBD1 (6 bases). The ends were cut back, 4 bases at V and 8 bases at J, with 15 bases in the middle. The CDR3 is 15 amino acids. Germline CDR1 SGHDN, CDR2 FVKESK. Written as DNA, the CDR3 is TGTGCCAGCAGCCTCGTCACAGGGAGCGATTCACCCCTCCACTTT. Protein: CASSLVTGSDSPLHF.

At least ten counts were recorded for this clonotype. The genes are TRBV24-1 and TRBJ2-4; D unclear. V was clipped by 4 bases and J by 5 bases, with 2 bases between them. Germline V gives CDR1 KGHDR, CDR2 SFDVKD. This CDR3 contains 11 residues. The CDR3 nucleotides read TGTGCCACCAGTGACCAAAACATTCAGTACTTC. Residues: CATSDQNIQYF.

The rearrangement links TRBV24-1 to TRBJ2-1; maybe TRBD1 (6 bases). Trimming shortened V by 7 bases and J by 8 bases, and 8 bases separated the two germline ends. The CDR3 loop spans 11 amino acids. Germline lookup yields CDR1 KGHDR and CDR2 SFDVKD. CDR3 bases: TGTGCCACCAGACAGGGAGATGAGCAGTTCTTC. Translation gives CATRQGDEQFF.

This clonotype was detected a few times. The V call is TRBV6-5, the J call TRBJ1-1; 7 bases are shared with TRBD1. The V segment lost 2 bases and the J segment 7 bases; nucleotides outside the gene matches: 1. Germline V gene lookup returns CDR1 MNHEY and CDR2 SVGAGI. This CDR3 has 12 residues. Here the CDR3 DNA reads TGTGCCAGCAGTTACGACAGGGTTGAAGCTTTCTTT. Protein: CASSYDRVEAFF.

This clonotype was observed a few times. The DNA of the CDR3 is TGTGCAAGTCGCTTAGAATCCCCCGGGACTAGCGGGGGGTTGGATACGCAGTATTTT. The encoded protein is CASRLESPGTSGGLDTQYF. The rearrangement joins TRBV12-2 to TRBJ2-3; TRBD2 is the table's D call, not checked against the DNA. TRBV12-2 constitutes a pseudogene. The length of the CDR3 is 19 residues.

This clonotype has more than one count but fewer than ten. The chain employs TRBV29-1 and TRBJ2-5; D is uncertain. Germline lookup yields CDR1 SQVTM and CDR2 ANQGSEA. The CDR3 length is 13 residues. Trimming left V 0 bases short and J 4 bases short, with 9 bases between. The CDR3 DNA reads as TGCAGCGTTGAAGATCTTCTTTCAGAGACCCAGTACTTC. The encoded protein is CSVEDLLSETQYF.

This clonotype was counted a few times. The rearrangement joins TRBV6-1 to TRBJ2-3, with 9 nucleotides matching TRBD2. Germline CDR1 and CDR2: MNHNS and SASEGT. This CDR3 has 15 residues. With V trimmed by 4 bases and J by 5 bases, 7 bases remained unmatched. CDR3 in DNA: TGTGCCAGCAGTGTCTCCGCGGGGGGGCGAGATACGCAGTATTTT. Residues: CASSVSAGGRDTQYF.

This chain connects TRBV11-3 to TRBJ2-6; D uncertain. Germline V gene sequence: CDR1 SGHNT, CDR2 YENEEA. CDR3 size: 13 residues. Between the trimmed V and J ends, which lost 1 base and 6 bases, there was a span of 4 bases. CDR3 amino acids: CASSLAVANVLTF. The CDR3 DNA reads TGTGCCAGCAGCTTAGCCGTGGCCAACGTCCTGACTTTC.

This clonotype was found many times. V gene TRBV27 combines with J gene TRBJ1-2; 7 positions agree with TRBD1. V lost 6 bases to trimming and J lost 3 bases; unmatched junction nucleotides: 16. This CDR3 has 17 residues. Germline values: CDR1 MNHEY, CDR2 SMNVEV (reference sequence). CDR3 region: CASRKLTGFLADYGYTF. In DNA form, the CDR3 reads TGTGCCAGCAGGAAACTGACAGGGTTTCTTGCGGACTATGGCTACACCTTC.